This TCR beta chain stems from a study of blood T cells in healthy people across ages (dated by TCRdb to between 2014 and 2016). In terms of the full investigation: In model experiments, template switching captured about one uniquely barcoded TCR beta cDNA molecule for every two T cells. The study analyzed two additional independent replicas of 1 million unique cDNA reads from the same blood draw for two donors, one aged 18 to 29 and one aged 80 or older. The donors were divided into four age groups: young (average approximately 17 years), middle-aged (about 39), aged (about 60) and long-lived (around 87). To track age-related changes in TCR beta repertoire diversity, the study relied on deep sequencing normalized with unique cDNA molecular identifiers.

In the case of this clonotype: Its antigen has not been determined. Nothing much larger sits one base from this clone, and base qualities are not available.

The V and J ends are trimmed by 4 bases and 2 bases, leaving 12 bases between them. From the cysteine up to the phenylalanine, the CDR3 has a length of 14 residues. Solely the CDR3 DNA is kept, with 42 bases framed from the first base. Taken from the germline V gene (reference sequence), the CDR1 and CDR2 loops are SEHNR and FQNEAQ. Donors were around 37 systemically healthy Caucasian individuals from Russia aged roughly 6 to 90 years. Approximately 9.3 milliliters of peripheral blood were collected from each donor into EDTA-treated Vacutainer tubes. PBMCs were isolated by Ficoll-Paque density-gradient centrifugation, with at least 6.5 million obtained per sample. Trizol reagent was used to extract total RNA from PBMCs, with at least 6 micrograms per sample. For every donor, flow cytometry on a PBMC aliquot measured the percentage of naive CD45RAhigh/CD27high T cells. The investigation overall reported the following: Estimates of total diversity based on one million sequenced T cells were considered lower bounds and underestimates. The long-lived group showed more naive CD4+ T cells, fewer expanded clones and increased TCR diversity than the aged group, suggesting age selection. The CMV infection status of donors was not known, potentially confounding age-related changes in expanded clonotypes. The percentage of naive T cells measured by flow cytometry correlated strongly with observed TCR beta diversity. As age increased, observed TCR beta diversity per million T cells dropped in a roughly linear way, and a significant reduction was already evident by age about 40. Conclusive comparison of naive and antigen-experienced compartments was prevented by the profiling of bulk unsorted PBMCs.

Libraries were built with 5' RACE. The sample was run on an Illumina HiSeq 2500. A second about 7 to 11 cycle PCR used a sample-barcoded 5' primer and a J-beta primer mix. A template-switch 5' adaptor carrying 12 random nucleotides introduced a unique molecular identifier onto each TCR beta cDNA molecule. Each sample yielded at least 3 million CDR3-containing paired-end reads. First-strand cDNA was synthesized from all RNA with the Mint cDNA synthesis kit, primed by a TRBC-specific oligonucleotide. Following uracil-DNA glycosylase treatment, all cDNA underwent a first 18-cycle PCR with the universal primers M1SS and BC2_uni_R. The authors' analysis ran thus. Normalization of each sample was performed by random selection of 1 million high-quality reads, each carrying a distinct molecular identifier. Reads sharing molecular identifiers were discarded rather than binned into consensus sequences. MiTCR, with a Q25 quality threshold and the strictest error-elimination algorithm, was used for CDR3 identification, clonotype clustering and error correction. A nonparametric unseen species model with Euler transformation was used to estimate a lower bound on total TCR beta diversity. The raw public reads went through TCRdb reprocessing: fastp at Q25, MiXCR clone calling, in-frame beta chains kept. Each entry merges the rows of one CDR3 protein and shows their most common DNA and genes. The V and J calls come from TCRdb's annotation, not from the publication. For this sample there are 450,000 to 600,000 distinct CDR3 sequences; roughly a quarter appear just once. The ten largest make up 3% to 4.5% of the sample.

The sample was also linked to a second study, of T cells of mothers and their children. From the second report: The donors were nine systemically healthy Caucasian individuals, made up of three mothers and their six children. cDNA synthesis consumed the entire amount of extracted RNA, loaded at approximately 1.6 ug RNA in each 15 ul reaction. In the second PCR, the M1S primer introduced both the sample barcodes and 2-4 random nucleotides. More than 8 million TCR beta CDR3 reads were obtained from each mother, and about 3 million reads were obtained from each child. In both related and unrelated pairs, thymic selection shapes the output of TCR recombination in a similar way, with inherited differences having only a minor effect. Normalized repertoire overlap was always found to be slightly, but never significantly, higher in related mother-child pairs than in unrelated mother-child pairs. Persistent microchimeric T cell clones were not detected, at a sensitivity of approximately 100 clones per million clonotypes. The study used deep NGS to compare TCR beta repertoires of mothers and children, seeking features distinguishing related mother-child pairs from unrelated individuals. Mothers averaged roughly 36 +/- 4 years of age and children averaged about 10 +/- 4 years. Libraries were sequenced on Illumina HiSeq 2000 with 100+100 nt paired-end reads after adapter ligation with NEBNext reagents. To prevent cross-contamination, the mother and child libraries were prepared a month apart and were sequenced in separate runs. For each donor, somewhere between roughly 500,000 and 2,100,000 distinct TCR beta clonotypes were identified. Naive TCR beta clonotypes were estimated from low-frequency clonotypes matched to each donor's FACS-determined naive share, without sorting.

Recombination connected TRBV7-9 to TRBJ2-7; no confident D gene assignment can be made. The TCR sequence derives from a boy aged 2 to 9 in good health. The source material was blood. The CDR3 region: CASSSQLTTYEQYF. The DNA sequence is given as TGTGCCAGCAGCTCCCAACTAACGACCTACGAGCAGTACTTC.